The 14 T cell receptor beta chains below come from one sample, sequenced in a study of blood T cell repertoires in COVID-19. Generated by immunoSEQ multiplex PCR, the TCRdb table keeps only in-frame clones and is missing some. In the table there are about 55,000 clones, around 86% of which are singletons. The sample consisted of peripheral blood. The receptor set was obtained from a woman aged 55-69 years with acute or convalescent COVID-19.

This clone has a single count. CDR3 coding DNA: TGTGCCAGTAGTCTCCCCACCGGGACAGGGACGGCGCAGTACTTC. The encoded protein is CASSLPTGTGTAQYF. This chain uses TRBV19 with TRBJ2-7, with TRBD1 matching over 9 bases. Looked up from germline, CDR1 is LNHDA and CDR2 is SQIVND (reference sequence). After removal of 5 bases from V and 9 bases from J, the junction contained 14 bases not matched to a gene. The CDR3 is made up of 15 amino acids.

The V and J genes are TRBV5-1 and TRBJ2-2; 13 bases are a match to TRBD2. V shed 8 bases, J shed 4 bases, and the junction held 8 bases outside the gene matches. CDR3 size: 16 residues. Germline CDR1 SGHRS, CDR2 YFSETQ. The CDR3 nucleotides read TGCGCCAGTAAGACTAGCGGGGGGATTGGCACCGGGGAGCTGTTTTTT. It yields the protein CASKTSGGIGTGELFF.

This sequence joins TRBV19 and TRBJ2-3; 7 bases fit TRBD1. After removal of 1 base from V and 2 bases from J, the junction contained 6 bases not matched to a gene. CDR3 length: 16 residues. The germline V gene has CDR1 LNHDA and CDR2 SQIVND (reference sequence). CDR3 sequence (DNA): TGTGCCAGTAGTATAGGTCCGGGACAGAACACAGATACGCAGTATTTT. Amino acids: CASSIGPGQNTDTQYF.

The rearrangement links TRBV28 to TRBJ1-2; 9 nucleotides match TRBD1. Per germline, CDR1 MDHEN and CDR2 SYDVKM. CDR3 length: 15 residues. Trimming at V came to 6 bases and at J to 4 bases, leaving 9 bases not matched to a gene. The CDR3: CASRDRGSVRYGYTF. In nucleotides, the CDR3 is TGTGCCAGCAGGGACAGGGGATCGGTGCGCTATGGCTACACCTTC.

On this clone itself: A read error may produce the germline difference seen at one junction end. CDR3 coding DNA: TGTGCCAGCAGCCACTTGGGCCCACCGAACGCTGAAGCTTTCTTT. The encoded protein is CASSHLGPPNAEAFF. This chain uses TRBV14 with TRBJ1-1, with D hard to call. This CDR3 comprises 15 residues. CDR1 SGHDN and CDR2 FVKESK come from the germline V gene.

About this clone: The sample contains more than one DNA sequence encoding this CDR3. CDR3 DNA sequence: TGTGCCAGCTCGCCCGCGACAGGGGGTAACTATGGCTACACCTTC. Its translation: CASSPATGGNYGYTF. The J gene is TRBJ1-2, the V gene TRBV18, with 9 bases fitting TRBD1. V trimming: 6 bases; J trimming: 1 base; junction bases outside the gene matches: 6. The CDR3 covers 15 residues. Germline V lookup: CDR1 KGHSH, CDR2 LQKENI.

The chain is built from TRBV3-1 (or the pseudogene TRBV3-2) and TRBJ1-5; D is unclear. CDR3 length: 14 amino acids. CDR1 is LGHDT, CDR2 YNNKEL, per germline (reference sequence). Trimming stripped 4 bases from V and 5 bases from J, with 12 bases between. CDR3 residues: CASSLNSQYQPQHF. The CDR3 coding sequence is TGTGCCAGCAGCCTAAATTCACAGTATCAGCCCCAGCATTTT.

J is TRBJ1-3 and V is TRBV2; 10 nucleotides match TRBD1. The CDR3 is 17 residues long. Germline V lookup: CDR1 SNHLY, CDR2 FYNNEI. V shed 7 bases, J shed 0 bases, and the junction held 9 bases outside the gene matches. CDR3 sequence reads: CASNRQGALSSGNTIYF. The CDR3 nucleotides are TGTGCCAGCAATAGACAGGGGGCTCTGAGCTCTGGAAACACCATATATTTT. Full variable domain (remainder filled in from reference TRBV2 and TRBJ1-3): EPEVTQTPSHQVTQMGQEVILRCVPISNHLYFYWYRQILGQKVEFLVSFYNNEISEKSEIFDDQFSVERPDGSNFTLKIRSTKLEDSAMYFCASNRQGALSSGNTIYFGEGSWLTVV.

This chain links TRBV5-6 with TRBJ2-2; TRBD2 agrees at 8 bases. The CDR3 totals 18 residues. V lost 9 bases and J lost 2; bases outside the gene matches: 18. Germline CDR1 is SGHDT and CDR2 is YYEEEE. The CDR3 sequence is CATQPRLAGGFNTGELFF. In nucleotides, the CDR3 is TGTGCCACCCAACCTCGCCTGGCGGGGGGCTTCAACACCGGGGAGCTGTTTTTT.

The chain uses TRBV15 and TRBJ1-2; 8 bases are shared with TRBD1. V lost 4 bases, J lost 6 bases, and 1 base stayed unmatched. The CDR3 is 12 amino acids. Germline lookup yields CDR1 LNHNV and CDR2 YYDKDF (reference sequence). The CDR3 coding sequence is TGTGCCACCAGCAAGACAGGGGATGGCTACACCTTC. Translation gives CATSKTGDGYTF.

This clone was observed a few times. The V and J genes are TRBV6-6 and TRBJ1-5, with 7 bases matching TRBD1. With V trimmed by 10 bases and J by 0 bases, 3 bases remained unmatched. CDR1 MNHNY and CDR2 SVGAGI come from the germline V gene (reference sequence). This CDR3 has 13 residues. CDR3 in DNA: TGTGCCACGAACAGGGGTAGCAATCAGCCCCAGCATTTT. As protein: CATNRGSNQPQHF.

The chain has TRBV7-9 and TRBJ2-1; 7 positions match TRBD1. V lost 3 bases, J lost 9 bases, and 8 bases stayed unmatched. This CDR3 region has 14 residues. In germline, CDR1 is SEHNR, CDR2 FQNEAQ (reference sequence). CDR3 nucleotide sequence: TGTGCCAGCAGCTTTGACAGGGCTAGGGGTGAGCAGTTCTTC. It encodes CASSFDRARGEQFF.

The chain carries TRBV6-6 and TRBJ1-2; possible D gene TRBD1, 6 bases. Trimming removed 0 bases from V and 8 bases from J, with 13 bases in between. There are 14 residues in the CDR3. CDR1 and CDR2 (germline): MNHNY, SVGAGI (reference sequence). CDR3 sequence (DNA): TGTGCCAGCAGTTACTCACGGACAGAAAACGGCTACACCTTC. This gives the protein CASSYSRTENGYTF.

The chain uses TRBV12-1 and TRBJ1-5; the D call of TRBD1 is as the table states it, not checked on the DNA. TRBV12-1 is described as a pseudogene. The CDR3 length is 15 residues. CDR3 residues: CASSSNWTKNQPQHF. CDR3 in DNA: TGTGCCAGCAGCTCTAATTGGACAAAGAATCAGCCCCAGCATTTT.